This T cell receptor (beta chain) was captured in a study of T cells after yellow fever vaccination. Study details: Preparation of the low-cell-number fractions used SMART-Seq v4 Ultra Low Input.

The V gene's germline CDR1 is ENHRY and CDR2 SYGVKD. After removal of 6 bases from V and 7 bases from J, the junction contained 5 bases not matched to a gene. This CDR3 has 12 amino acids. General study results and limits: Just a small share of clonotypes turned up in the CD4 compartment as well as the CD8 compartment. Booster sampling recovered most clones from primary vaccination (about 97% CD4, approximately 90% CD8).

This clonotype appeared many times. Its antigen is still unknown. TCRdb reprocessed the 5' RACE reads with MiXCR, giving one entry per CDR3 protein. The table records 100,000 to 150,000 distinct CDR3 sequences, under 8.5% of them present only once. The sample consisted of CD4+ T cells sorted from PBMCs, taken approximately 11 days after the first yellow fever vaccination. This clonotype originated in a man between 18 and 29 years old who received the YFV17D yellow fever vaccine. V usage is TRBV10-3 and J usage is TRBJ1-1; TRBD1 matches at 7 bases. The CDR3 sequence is CAISSRDSEAFF. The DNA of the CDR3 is TGTGCCATCAGCTCCCGGGACAGTGAAGCTTTCTTT.